This TCR beta chain was sequenced in a study of T cell changes during pregnancy in multiple sclerosis. Only in-frame clones appear in the TCRdb table, and some are missing; sequencing was by immunoSEQ multiplex PCR. The sample includes 52,000 or so clones, over 80% seen only once; the top ten take around 0.57%. CDR3 length: 12 amino acids. The V end was cut by 1 base, the J end by 4 bases, with 3 bases between. Germline CDR1 is LNHNV and CDR2 is YYDKDF (reference sequence). This TCR came from a female donor with multiple sclerosis, enrolled in a pregnancy study. The sample consisted of CD4+ T cells from peripheral blood mononuclear cells, taken in the first trimester of pregnancy. J is TRBJ2-3 and V is TRBV15; D unresolved. CDR3 loop: CATSRAPDTQYF. Written as DNA, the CDR3 is TGTGCCACCAGCAGAGCTCCAGATACGCAGTATTTT. Using reference TRBV15 and TRBJ2-3 for the parts outside the CDR3, the full variable domain is DAMVIQNPRYQVTQFGKPVTLSCSQTLNHNVMYWYQQKSSQAPKLLFHYYDKDFNNEADTPDNFQSRRPNTSFCFLDIRSPGLGDTAMYLCATSRAPDTQYFGPGTRLTVL.